The 30 T cell receptor beta chains below all came from one sample that was sequenced in a study of CD8 T cells in ankylosing spondylitis. Study-level points and caveats: Several highly homologous variants made up a TCR beta motif, and this motif appeared characteristic of ankylosing spondylitis blood.

TCRdb itself ran the 5' RACE reads through MiXCR, one entry per CDR3 protein. This table holds some 840,000 distinct CDR3 sequences, 10% to 15% found once. What these receptors recognize is not known. Sequenced input: blood, either unsorted or a sorted T cell fraction (not recorded which). These receptors all stem from a male donor with ankylosing spondylitis.

This clonotype has a count of ten or more. This chain links TRBV20-1 with TRBJ2-3; perhaps D is TRBD1 or TRBD2 (5 bases each). Trimming removed 0 bases at V and 2 bases at J, with 12 bases between. Germline values: CDR1 DFQATT, CDR2 SNEGSKA (reference sequence). This CDR3 region has 15 residues. CDR3 DNA sequence: TGCAGTGCTAGAGATTGGGGCGGGCACACAGATACGCAGTATTTT. It specifies CSARDWGGHTDTQYF.

The J gene is TRBJ2-3, the V gene TRBV20-1; 12 bases are shared with TRBD2. Germline assignment: CDR1 DFQATT and CDR2 SNEGSKA (reference sequence). After removal of 5 bases from V and 0 bases from J, the junction contained 3 bases not matched to a gene. This CDR3 region has 15 residues. As DNA, the CDR3 is TGCAGTGCTCCCGGGACTAGCGGGAGCACAGATACGCAGTATTTT. Translation: CSAPGTSGSTDTQYF.

This clonotype appeared many times. The chain couples TRBV20-1 to TRBJ1-2; possibly TRBD1 for D (5 bases). V was trimmed by 3 bases and J by 5 bases, leaving 10 bases between them. CDR1 is DFQATT, CDR2 SNEGSKA, per germline (reference sequence). CDR3 length equals 12 residues. The CDR3 loop reads CSASRDRYGYTF. The CDR3, as DNA: TGCAGTGCTAGTCGGGACCGATATGGCTACACCTTC.

Remarks on this clonotype: A much larger clone is a single base away; this may be a read error. The chain recombines TRBV20-1 with TRBJ2-7, with 9 bases aligning to TRBD2. The CDR3 extends over 12 amino acids. The V and J ends lost 7 bases and 0 bases, in that order; junction bases with no gene match: 1. Germline lookup yields CDR1 DFQATT and CDR2 SNEGSKA (reference sequence). CDR3 protein: CSGSGSSYEQYF. The DNA for the CDR3 is TGCAGTGGTAGCGGGAGCTCCTACGAGCAGTACTTC.

The chain combines TRBV11-2 with TRBJ1-5; D is possibly TRBD1 (6 bases). With 4 bases removed from V and 5 bases from J, the gap between germline ends came to 12 bases. CDR1 SGHAT and CDR2 FQNNGV come from the germline V gene. This CDR3 is built from 14 residues. The CDR3 spells CASSSDRTDQPQHF. CDR3 nucleotides: TGTGCCAGCAGCTCAGACAGGACCGATCAGCCCCAGCATTTT.

V and J are TRBV20-1 and TRBJ2-5, with 11 bases that match TRBD2. Germline CDR1 DFQATT, CDR2 SNEGSKA (reference sequence). CDR3 length: 14 amino acids. V was clipped by 5 bases and J by 6 bases; unmatched bases: 8. The chain's CDR3 is CSAHTSGGSQTQYF. Here the CDR3 DNA reads TGCAGTGCTCATACTAGCGGGGGTTCTCAGACCCAGTACTTC.

The chain uses TRBV7-3 and TRBJ2-1; the D gene is possibly TRBD1 (5 bases). CDR1 and CDR2 (germline): SGHTA, FQGTGA. The CDR3 totals 13 residues. Trimming removed 5 bases from V and 9 bases from J, with 14 bases in between. The DNA of the CDR3 is TGTGCCAGCAGCAACTCGCCCCAGGGTGAGCAGTTCTTC. Its protein is CASSNSPQGEQFF.

In this sample, this clonotype turned up a few times. The chain recombines TRBV4-3 with TRBJ1-2, with 7 bases identical to TRBD1. The V and J ends lost 4 bases and 3 bases, in that order; junction bases with no gene match: 8. The CDR3 is made up of 15 amino acids. The germline CDR1 and CDR2 sequences are LGHNA and YSLEER. This chain's CDR3 is CASSPTQGPYYGYTF. The CDR3 bases are TGCGCCAGCAGCCCTACACAGGGGCCCTACTATGGCTACACCTTC.

This clonotype was recorded at least ten times. The chain is built from TRBV6-6 and TRBJ2-1, with TRBD1 as a possible D gene (6 bases). The V gene lost 6 bases and the J gene lost 12 bases, with 15 bases spanning the gap. CDR3 length: 12 amino acids. CDR1 is MNHNY, CDR2 SVGAGI, per germline (reference sequence). CDR3 in amino acids: CASSLTGPGQFF. The CDR3 DNA is TGTGCCAGCAGCCTGACAGGTCCTGGGCAGTTCTTC.

This clonotype was seen many times. The rearrangement joins TRBV20-1 to TRBJ1-6; tentatively, D is TRBD1 (5 bases). V lost 6 bases to trimming and J lost 7 bases, with 16 bases between them. The germline V gene has CDR1 DFQATT and CDR2 SNEGSKA (reference sequence). This CDR3 comprises 14 residues. The DNA of the CDR3 is TGCAGTGCGCGGAACCAGGGTAGGAATTCACCCCTCCACTTT. Translating it yields CSARNQGRNSPLHF.

The chain recombines TRBV20-1 with TRBJ2-1, with 12 bases fitting TRBD1. The J segment lost 8 bases and the V segment lost 6 bases, leaving 8 bases of the junction unmatched. Germline loops: CDR1 DFQATT, CDR2 SNEGSKA (reference sequence). This CDR3 comprises 14 residues. CDR3 region: CSAEGQGAFDEQFF. Here the CDR3 DNA reads TGCAGTGCAGAGGGACAGGGGGCTTTCGATGAGCAGTTCTTC.

This clonotype was observed a few times. The chain combines TRBV6-1 with TRBJ1-2, with TRBD1 identical over 9 bases. Germline CDR1 is MNHNS and CDR2 is SASEGT. This CDR3 contains 13 residues. Unmatched junction bases numbered 5, after V lost 4 bases and J lost 8 bases. The CDR3 loop reads CASSGTGVSGYTF. For the CDR3, the DNA is TGTGCCAGCAGTGGGACAGGGGTCTCGGGCTACACCTTC.

The chain recombines TRBV5-1 with TRBJ2-7; 8 nucleotides match TRBD1. CDR1 and CDR2 from the germline V gene are SGHRS and YFSETQ. The CDR3 is 15 residues long. The V and J ends lost 0 bases and 3 bases, in that order; junction bases with no gene match: 5. CDR3 amino acids: CASSLVPGQGYEQYF. The CDR3 nucleotides are TGCGCCAGCAGCTTGGTTCCCGGACAGGGCTACGAGCAGTACTTC.

This clonotype has at least ten counts. The chain employs TRBV20-1 and TRBJ1-1; D is possibly TRBD1 (6 bases). The germline V gene has CDR1 DFQATT and CDR2 SNEGSKA (reference sequence). V lost 4 bases and J 3 bases, leaving 12 bases between the germline ends. This CDR3 contains 13 residues. The CDR3 DNA follows: TGCAGTGCTAAGCCCAGGGGATACACTGAAGCTTTCTTT. Translating it yields CSAKPRGYTEAFF.

This clonotype came up a few times. The genes are TRBV5-1 and TRBJ2-5, with 8 bases identical to TRBD2. The CDR3 runs 13 residues. V lost 2 bases and J lost 6; bases outside the gene matches: 3. The germline V gene has CDR1 SGHRS and CDR2 YFSETQ. CDR3 loop: CASSFGGRQTQYF. CDR3 sequence (DNA): TGCGCCAGCAGCTTTGGCGGGAGGCAGACCCAGTACTTC. Variable domain in full (rest from reference TRBV5-1 and TRBJ2-5): KAGVTQTPRYLIKTRGQQVTLSCSPISGHRSVSWYQQTPGQGLQFLFEYFSETQRNKGNFPGRFSGRQFSNSRSEMNVSTLELGDSALYLCASSFGGRQTQYFGPGTRLLVL.

The chain combines TRBV7-2 with TRBJ2-5; no clear D. Germline V gene lookup returns CDR1 SGHTA and CDR2 FQGNSA. Deletions cut 0 bases from V and 2 bases from J, with 22 bases between. The length of the CDR3 is 19 residues. As DNA, the CDR3 is TGTGCCAGCAGCTTAGCCCCGGGCAGAGAAAGCAAGTCACAAGAGACCCAGTACTTC. Protein sequence: CASSLAPGRESKSQETQYF.

This clonotype was found a few times. This sequence joins TRBV20-1 and TRBJ2-2, with 11 bases aligning to TRBD2. V lost 2 bases to trimming and J lost 4 bases; unmatched junction nucleotides: 6. Germline CDR1 and CDR2: DFQATT and SNEGSKA (reference sequence). The CDR3 runs to 16 residues. The CDR3 region is CSARRLAGGPTGELFF. DNA for the CDR3: TGCAGTGCTAGAAGGCTAGCGGGAGGACCCACCGGGGAGCTGTTTTTT.

The chain has TRBV4-3 and TRBJ2-1; TRBD2 aligns across 9 bases. Germline V gene sequence: CDR1 LGHNA, CDR2 YSLEER. The V and J ends lost 5 bases and 0 bases, in that order; junction bases with no gene match: 17. This CDR3 is 20 amino acids long. This CDR3 is CASSGHWSSGGQSSYNEQFF. The CDR3 bases are TGCGCCAGCAGCGGTCATTGGAGTAGCGGGGGCCAGAGCTCCTACAATGAGCAGTTCTTC.

This clonotype has only a few counts. This chain uses TRBV20-1 with TRBJ2-1; 9 bases fit TRBD2. V shed 2 bases, J shed 10 bases, and the junction held 9 bases outside the gene matches. Germline V gives CDR1 DFQATT, CDR2 SNEGSKA (reference sequence). CDR3 size: 14 residues. CDR3 in DNA: TGCAGTGCTAGACTAGCGGGGAGGATCAGAGAGCAGTTCTTC. This translates into CSARLAGRIREQFF.

This clonotype has more than one count but fewer than ten. V usage is TRBV7-9 and J usage is TRBJ2-1; D call uncertain. Germline CDR1 reads SEHNR; CDR2 reads FQNEAQ (reference sequence). The CDR3 contains 16 residues. V was pared by 5 bases and J by 3 bases, with 17 bases between. CDR3 sequence (DNA): TGTGCCAGCAGCCCCCCCGGCCGATCTTACTACAATGAGCAGTTCTTC. It is translated as CASSPPGRSYYNEQFF.

The V gene is TRBV20-1, the J gene TRBJ2-1; maybe TRBD2 (5 bases). CDR3 length: 15 residues. CDR1 and CDR2 from the germline V gene are DFQATT and SNEGSKA (reference sequence). The CDR3 sequence: CTPGGRARTYNEQFF. The CDR3 region has the DNA TGCACCCCTGGAGGACGGGCCCGGACCTACAATGAGCAGTTCTTC.

Comments on this clonotype: One end of the junction varies from germline; a read error may be responsible. The V and J genes are TRBV7-2 and TRBJ2-3; D is ambiguous. The CDR3 loop spans 13 amino acids. Germline CDR1 reads SGHTA; CDR2 reads FQGNSA. The CDR3 protein is CANSLFQENTQYF. CDR3 bases: TGTGCCAACAGCTTATTTCAAGAAAATACGCAGTATTTT.

The gene calls are TRBV18 and TRBJ2-2; D not certain. The germline gives CDR1 KGHSH, CDR2 LQKENI. The CDR3 contains 14 residues. The V and J ends lost 0 bases and 7 bases respectively, with 9 bases between them. The CDR3 coding sequence is TGTGCCAGCTCACCACCGAGGCTGATCGGGGAGCTGTTTTTT. The encoded protein is CASSPPRLIGELFF.

This chain joins TRBV7-2 and TRBJ1-2, with a possible D match to TRBD1 (6 bases). V was clipped by 6 bases and J by 0 bases, with 14 bases between them. This CDR3 is built from 15 residues. Germline CDR1 is SGHTA and CDR2 is FQGNSA. CDR3 loop: CASRSQGLPNYGYTF. The CDR3 DNA sequence: TGTGCCAGCAGATCACAGGGATTGCCTAACTATGGCTACACCTTC. Drawing the rest from reference TRBV7-2 and TRBJ1-2, the complete variable domain is GAGVSQSPSNKVTEKGKDVELRCDPISGHTALYWYRQSLGQGLEFLIYFQGNSAPDKSGLPSDRFSAERTGGSVSTLTIQRTQQEDSAVYLCASRSQGLPNYGYTFGSGTRLTVV.

This clonotype has just a few counts. The chain employs TRBV7-2 and TRBJ2-2; D is undetermined. Deletions cut 2 bases from V and 4 bases from J, with 8 bases between. Germline CDR1 is SGHTA and CDR2 is FQGNSA. This CDR3 spans 14 amino acids. The CDR3 region has the DNA TGTGCCAGCAGCTTATTAGGCCTCACCGGGGAGCTGTTTTTT. Residues: CASSLLGLTGELFF.

The gene calls are TRBV20-1 and TRBJ1-5; 8 nucleotides align to TRBD1. This CDR3 comprises 13 residues. Germline trimming cut 4 bases from V and 5 bases from J; bases unmatched to any gene: 4. CDR1 is DFQATT and CDR2 is SNEGSKA in the germline V gene (reference sequence). In DNA, the CDR3 is TGCAGTGCTACAGGGGGCGAGGATCAGCCCCAGCATTTT. It yields the protein CSATGGEDQPQHF.

There are a few counts of this clonotype. The CDR3 nucleotides read TGTGCCAGCAGCCGCGCGGGAGGAGGGGTCTACAATGAGCAGTTCTTC. Amino acids: CASSRAGGGVYNEQFF. This rearrangement joins TRBV5-5 to TRBJ2-1, with TRBD2 identical over 8 bases. In germline, CDR1 is SGHKS, CDR2 YYEKEE (reference sequence). V lost 4 bases and J lost 3; bases outside the gene matches: 9. The CDR3 loop spans 16 amino acids.

The chain joins TRBV12-3 or TRBV12-4 to TRBJ1-5, with D maybe TRBD1 (6 bases). Trimming stripped 2 bases from V and 0 bases from J, with 14 bases between. CDR3 length: 17 residues. Here the CDR3 reads CASSLKGGPVSNQPQHF. The CDR3 bases are TGTGCCAGCAGTTTAAAGGGGGGCCCCGTTAGCAATCAGCCCCAGCATTTT.

Remarks on this clonotype: The junction departs from the called germline gene at one end, perhaps through a read error. DNA for the CDR3: TGCAGTGCCTTAGACCGGGCCGGGCACAATGACCAGTTCTTC. It translates to CSALDRAGHNDQFF. The V call is TRBV20-1, the J call TRBJ2-1; D ambiguous. The CDR3 has 14 residues. CDR1 and CDR2 (germline): DFQATT, SNEGSKA (reference sequence).

The chain carries TRBV7-8 and TRBJ2-6, with unresolved D. Germline lookup yields CDR1 SGHVS and CDR2 FQNEAQ. The CDR3 consists of 14 residues. The V gene lost 8 bases and the J gene lost 1 base, with 9 bases spanning the gap. The CDR3 here is CASAKNSGANVLTF. The DNA for the CDR3 is TGTGCCAGCGCAAAAAATTCTGGGGCCAACGTCCTGACTTTC. The entire variable domain, with the rest obtained from reference TRBV7-8 and TRBJ2-6, is as follows: GAGVSQSPRYKVAKRGQDVALRCDPISGHVSLFWYQQALGQGPEFLTYFQNEAQLDKSGLPSDRFFAERPEGSVSTLKIQRTQQEDSAVYLCASAKNSGANVLTFGAGSRLTVL.